A single sample gave rise to the 32 T cell receptor beta chains below, sequenced in a study of CD8 T cells in ankylosing spondylitis. Study-level findings and limits: Characteristic of ankylosing spondylitis blood, it appeared, was a TCR beta motif comprising roughly 8 highly homologous variants.

One entry per CDR3 protein results from TCRdb running MiXCR on the 5' RACE reads. Of 450,000 to 550,000 distinct CDR3 sequences in the sample, approximately 5.3% were seen once. No antigen has been assigned to these receptors. The sample comprised blood, either unsorted or a sorted T cell fraction (not recorded which). All receptors come from a male donor with ankylosing spondylitis.

This clonotype occurred many times. The chain combines TRBV20-1 with TRBJ1-1; 11 bases align to TRBD1. This CDR3 is built from 13 residues. The germline CDR1 and CDR2 sequences are DFQATT and SNEGSKA (reference sequence). J was trimmed by 5 bases and V by 6 bases; bases with no gene match: 5. This CDR3 is CSAADRGLTEAFF. The CDR3 region has the DNA TGCAGTGCCGCGGACAGGGGGCTTACTGAAGCTTTCTTT.

This clonotype was detected ten times or more. J is TRBJ2-3 and V is TRBV4-3, with D possibly being TRBD2 (5 bases). This CDR3 region has 15 residues. Trimming shortened V by 0 bases and J by 2 bases, and 9 bases separated the two germline ends. Germline V gives CDR1 LGHNA, CDR2 YSLEER. CDR3 in DNA: TGCGCCAGCAGCCAAGAGGAAGGACTCACAGATACGCAGTATTTT. It encodes CASSQEEGLTDTQYF.

In its sample, this clonotype was seen many times. The CDR3: CASSLTAGSFGYTF. The CDR3 DNA reads TGTGCCAGCAGTTTAACGGCAGGCTCGTTCGGCTACACCTTC. The chain uses TRBV27 and TRBJ1-2; D uncertain. Germline CDR1 reads MNHEY; CDR2 reads SMNVEV (reference sequence). The CDR3 is 14 amino acids. With 2 bases removed from V and 8 bases from J, the gap between germline ends came to 15 bases.

In this sample, this clonotype turned up many times. CDR3 nucleotide sequence: TGCAGTGCTAGAGAAGGGCTCAGGCGGGATGAGCAGTTCTTC. Its protein is CSAREGLRRDEQFF. V gene TRBV20-1 combines with J gene TRBJ2-1; D may be TRBD2 (5 bases). The V gene lost 0 bases and the J gene lost 8 bases, with 14 bases spanning the gap. The germline V gene encodes CDR1 DFQATT and CDR2 SNEGSKA (reference sequence). CDR3 length equals 14 residues.

This clonotype was observed many times. This chain joins TRBV15 and TRBJ1-2, with D hard to call. Germline loops: CDR1 LNHNV, CDR2 YYDKDF (reference sequence). V lost 0 bases and J lost 4, with 6 bases in between. CDR3 length: 13 residues. CDR3 protein: CATSREFLYGYTF. CDR3 in DNA: TGTGCCACCAGCAGAGAATTCCTCTATGGCTACACCTTC.

This clonotype was found many times. This chain links TRBV29-1 with TRBJ2-7, with D tentatively TRBD1 or TRBD2 (5 bases each). The CDR3 has 16 residues. The V gene's germline CDR1 is SQVTM and CDR2 ANQGSEA. V lost 6 bases, J lost 2 bases, and 23 bases lay in between. The CDR3 nucleotides read TGCAGCGTCTGGGCCACCTTAGGGGCGGGTACCTACGAGCAGTACTTC. Residues: CSVWATLGAGTYEQYF.

This clonotype was seen many times. The V and J genes are TRBV20-1 and TRBJ2-3; 7 positions agree with TRBD2. The CDR3 has 15 residues. Trimming at V came to 5 bases and at J to 0 bases, leaving 8 bases not matched to a gene. Germline CDR1 DFQATT, CDR2 SNEGSKA (reference sequence). The CDR3 reads CSAAGTTSSTDTQYF. CDR3 DNA sequence: TGCAGTGCTGCCGGGACTACATCTAGCACAGATACGCAGTATTTT.

At least ten counts were recorded for this clonotype. The gene calls are TRBV7-9 and TRBJ2-7; 9 nucleotides align to TRBD1. The CDR3 length is 17 residues. J was trimmed by 3 bases and V by 4 bases; bases with no gene match: 13. In germline, CDR1 is SEHNR, CDR2 FQNEAQ (reference sequence). The CDR3 is CASSSPNRQGVFYEQYF. The CDR3 DNA sequence: TGTGCCAGCAGCTCACCCAACCGACAGGGGGTCTTCTACGAGCAGTACTTC.

In its sample, this clonotype was seen many times. J is TRBJ1-2 and V is TRBV20-1; 8 nucleotides agree with TRBD1. Germline V gene lookup returns CDR1 DFQATT and CDR2 SNEGSKA (reference sequence). The ends lost 6 bases at V and 4 bases at J; junction bases unmatched: 4. The CDR3 length is 12 residues. This CDR3 reads CSARTGRYGYTF. The CDR3 region has the DNA TGCAGTGCCCGGACAGGGCGCTATGGCTACACCTTC.

This clonotype was counted a few times. The chain uses TRBV21-1 and TRBJ1-5. TRBV21-1 constitutes a pseudogene. The CDR3 contains 12 residues. CDR3 sequence: CASSKRHQPQHF. As DNA, the CDR3 is TGTGCCAGCAGCAAGCGACATCAGCCCCAGCATTTT.

At least ten counts were recorded for this clonotype. The chain couples TRBV5-6 to TRBJ1-2; 8 bases match TRBD1. CDR3 size: 15 residues. Losses at the gene ends were 4 bases for V and 3 bases for J; bases not matched to a gene: 8. From germline, CDR1 is SGHDT and CDR2 YYEEEE. DNA for the CDR3: TGTGCCAGCAGCCTATACAGGGGGATCTACTATGGCTACACCTTC. Translated: CASSLYRGIYYGYTF.

This clonotype occurred many times. V and J are TRBV9 and TRBJ2-7, with 15 bases lining up with TRBD2. The CDR3 consists of 16 residues. V lost 3 bases and J lost 9; bases outside the gene matches: 10. The germline V gene encodes CDR1 SGDLS and CDR2 YYNGEE. CDR3 region: CASSGGLAGGGVWQYF. The CDR3 nucleotides read TGTGCCAGCAGCGGTGGACTAGCGGGAGGGGGGGTTTGGCAGTACTTC.

This clonotype was seen at least ten times. This chain joins TRBV4-1 and TRBJ2-2, with D perhaps matching TRBD1 (5 bases). Germline CDR1 MGHRA, CDR2 YSYEKL. V lost 1 base and J 4 bases, leaving 16 bases between the germline ends. The CDR3 totals 17 residues. The CDR3 reads CASSQGQYRFSTGELFF. DNA for the CDR3: TGCGCCAGCAGCCAAGGACAGTACCGGTTTAGCACCGGGGAGCTGTTTTTT.

This clonotype has a count of ten or more. The J gene is TRBJ2-7, the V gene TRBV6-5; D remains ambiguous. V was pared by 4 bases and J by 6 bases, with 13 bases between. The germline V gene has CDR1 MNHEY and CDR2 SVGAGI. This CDR3 has 13 amino acids. The CDR3 is CASSSRRLSEQYF. The CDR3 nucleotides are TGTGCCAGCAGTTCCCGTCGGCTTTCCGAGCAGTACTTC.

About this clonotype itself: This may come from a read error, since a much larger clone is one base off. J is TRBJ2-1 and V is TRBV7-2, with D uncertain. The CDR3 runs 12 residues. V lost 5 bases and J lost 11, with 13 bases in between. Germline assignment: CDR1 SGHTA and CDR2 FQGNSA. CDR3 protein: CASSRVAGKQFF. The CDR3 nucleotides read TGTGCCAGCAGCCGAGTAGCTGGCAAGCAGTTCTTC.

This clonotype showed up many times. J is TRBJ2-1 and V is TRBV6-1; 7 bases align to TRBD2. With 5 bases clipped from V and 10 bases from J, the junction kept 20 bases outside the gene matches. CDR1 and CDR2 (germline): MNHNS, SASEGT. The CDR3 sequence is 17 residues long. The DNA of the CDR3 is TGTGCCAGCAGTCCATACGTTCTGGGGGAGGGCCGGGACGAGCAGTTCTTC. Encoded protein: CASSPYVLGEGRDEQFF.

This sequence joins TRBV20-1 and TRBJ2-5; D tentatively fits TRBD1 or TRBD2 (5 bases each). Germline V gene sequence: CDR1 DFQATT, CDR2 SNEGSKA (reference sequence). The V and J ends lost 3 bases and 9 bases respectively, with 14 bases between them. The CDR3 covers 12 residues. CDR3 protein: CSARGRGAAQYF. The CDR3 region has the DNA TGCAGTGCTAGGGGTCGGGGCGCGGCCCAGTACTTC.

This clonotype showed up many times. The rearrangement uses TRBV7-9 and TRBJ2-7; D gene unclear. The germline gives CDR1 SEHNR, CDR2 FQNEAQ (reference sequence). V lost 7 bases, J lost 5 bases, and 12 bases lay in between. The CDR3 covers 12 residues. CDR3 nucleotides: TGTGCCAGCACCCTCCAGTCTCACGAGCAGTACTTC. It codes for CASTLQSHEQYF.

Many counts were recorded for this clonotype. The chain is built from TRBV9 and TRBJ2-1; possibly TRBD2 for D (6 bases). Between the trimmed V and J ends, which lost 4 bases and 1 base, there was a span of 15 bases. This CDR3 contains 16 residues. The germline CDR1 and CDR2 sequences are SGDLS and YYNGEE. Written as DNA, the CDR3 is TGTGCCAGCAGCACAGGAGGGTCCGGGTCCTACAATGAGCAGTTCTTC. Protein product: CASSTGGSGSYNEQFF.

This clonotype was seen at least ten times. The chain carries TRBV6-5 and TRBJ1-1; D is unresolved. Trimming stripped 0 bases from V and 1 base from J, with 6 bases between. CDR1 is MNHEY and CDR2 is SVGAGI in the germline V gene. The CDR3 contains 14 residues. The CDR3 spells CASSYSGWNTEAFF. The CDR3 DNA sequence: TGTGCCAGCAGTTACTCTGGCTGGAACACTGAAGCTTTCTTT.

This clonotype was counted many times. This chain links TRBV20-1 with TRBJ2-7; D perhaps matches TRBD1 (6 bases). This CDR3 is 15 amino acids long. CDR1 and CDR2 from the germline V gene are DFQATT and SNEGSKA (reference sequence). With 0 bases removed from V and 7 bases from J, the gap between germline ends came to 19 bases. CDR3 coding DNA: TGCAGTGCTAGAGATTTTGGGGGCGTTGCTCGAGAGCAGTACTTC. Its translation is CSARDFGGVAREQYF.

This clonotype was counted ten times or more. The chain uses TRBV6-2 or TRBV6-3 and TRBJ2-1; 12 nucleotides match TRBD2. CDR1 MNHEY and CDR2 SVGEGT come from the germline V gene. Unmatched junction bases numbered 8, after V lost 4 bases and J lost 10 bases. The CDR3 has 15 residues. CDR3 protein: CASSLTSGGPGEQFF. The CDR3 DNA sequence: TGTGCCAGCAGTTTAACTAGCGGGGGGCCGGGGGAGCAGTTCTTC.

This clonotype was counted ten times or more. The V gene is TRBV5-1, the J gene TRBJ1-1; possible D gene TRBD1, 5 bases. Germline CDR1 is SGHRS and CDR2 is YFSETQ. This CDR3 spans 15 amino acids. Trimming cost V 1 base and J 1 base, with 11 bases left between them. In DNA, the CDR3 is TGCGCCAGCAGCTTGTTGGGGGGTTCGAACACTGAAGCTTTCTTT. Translated: CASSLLGGSNTEAFF.

In DNA form, the CDR3 reads TGTGCCAGCAGCCAGGAGGCAGACAATGAGCAGTTCTTC. Amino acids: CASSQEADNEQFF. This chain links TRBV11-2 with TRBJ2-1; possible D gene TRBD2, 5 bases. There are 13 residues in the CDR3. V was pared by 5 bases and J by 5 bases, with 10 bases between. Germline CDR1 and CDR2: SGHAT and FQNNGV. Full variable domain (missing parts from reference TRBV11-2 and TRBJ2-1): EAGVAQSPRYKIIEKRQSVAFWCNPISGHATLYWYQQILGQGPKLLIQFQNNGVVDDSQLPKDRFSAERLKGVDSTLKIQPAKLEDSAVYLCASSQEADNEQFFGPGTRLTVL.

This clonotype was counted many times. The J gene is TRBJ2-5, the V gene TRBV6-2 or TRBV6-3; D uncertain. Germline values: CDR1 MNHEY, CDR2 SVGEGT. The CDR3 is 13 residues long. V gave up 6 bases and J gave up 5 bases, with 13 bases separating them. CDR3 DNA: TGTGCCAGCAGGACCCGGATTGGGGAGACCCAGTACTTC. Translation: CASRTRIGETQYF.

J is TRBJ1-6 and V is TRBV7-2; the D is unclear. Trimming pared 2 bases from V and 3 bases from J, leaving 14 bases between. This CDR3 has 17 residues. In germline, CDR1 is SGHTA, CDR2 FQGNSA. CDR3 loop: CASSLPEGSHYNSPLHF. DNA of the CDR3: TGTGCCAGCAGCTTACCAGAGGGATCCCACTATAATTCACCCCTCCACTTT.

This clonotype occurred many times. The genes are TRBV20-1 and TRBJ1-1; D remains ambiguous. Germline V gives CDR1 DFQATT, CDR2 SNEGSKA (reference sequence). The CDR3 contains 15 residues. Deletions cut 0 bases from V and 0 bases from J, with 11 bases between. Here the CDR3 DNA reads TGCAGTGCTAGAGATTTCGGGGAGATGAACACTGAAGCTTTCTTT. This gives the protein CSARDFGEMNTEAFF.

This clonotype appeared many times. This chain links TRBV27 with TRBJ2-3; 11 bases fit TRBD2. The trim removed 6 bases at V and 4 bases at J, leaving 12 bases unmatched. CDR1 is MNHEY and CDR2 is SMNVEV in the germline V gene (reference sequence). The CDR3 runs 17 residues. CDR3 in amino acids: CASSPDPRLAGSDTQYF. In nucleotides, the CDR3 is TGTGCCAGCAGCCCTGACCCTCGACTAGCGGGATCAGATACGCAGTATTTT.

This rearrangement joins TRBV12-1 to TRBJ1-2. TRBV12-1 is designated a pseudogene. The CDR3 is 13 amino acids. The CDR3 sequence is CASSPRRGEGYTF. The DNA of the CDR3 is TGTGCCAGCAGCCCCAGGCGTGGAGAAGGCTACACCTTC.

This sequence joins TRBV2 and TRBJ1-2; D not certain. Germline loops: CDR1 SNHLY, CDR2 FYNNEI. This CDR3 comprises 17 residues. The V end lost 6 bases, the J end lost 2 bases, and 22 bases lay between the germline ends. CDR3 loop: CASRLGEGRVMNYGYTF. As DNA, the CDR3 is TGTGCCAGCAGACTTGGGGAGGGAAGGGTGATGAACTATGGCTACACCTTC. Supplemented by reference TRBV2 and TRBJ1-2, the full variable domain reads EPEVTQTPSHQVTQMGQEVILRCVPISNHLYFYWYRQILGQKVEFLVSFYNNEISEKSEIFDDQFSVERPDGSNFTLKIRSTKLEDSAMYFCASRLGEGRVMNYGYTFGSGTRLTVV.

This clonotype was seen ten or more times. V usage is TRBV6-2 or TRBV6-3 and J usage is TRBJ1-5; D unresolved. The V gene's germline CDR1 is MNHEY and CDR2 SVGEGT. The CDR3 has 16 amino acids. V was pared by 0 bases and J by 6 bases, with 15 bases between. Here the CDR3 DNA reads TGTGCCAGCAGTTACTCGGGGTTTCGGCTCGGTCAGCCCCAGCATTTT. This gives the protein CASSYSGFRLGQPQHF.

This clonotype was seen at least ten times. One end of the junction varies from germline; a read error may be responsible. The rearrangement links TRBV28 to TRBJ2-2, with 16 bases lining up with TRBD2. Looked up from germline, CDR1 is MDHEN and CDR2 is SYDVKM. The CDR3 extends over 17 amino acids. In DNA, the CDR3 is TGTGCCAGCAGTTTATGGGGACTAGCGGGGGGGCCCGGAGAGCTGTTTTTT. Encoded protein: CASSLWGLAGGPGELFF. Supplemented by reference TRBV28 and TRBJ2-2, the full variable domain reads DVKVTQSSRYLVKRTGEKVFLECVQDMDHENMFWYRQDPGLGLRLIYFSYDVKMKEKGDIPEGYSVSREKKERFSLILESASTNQTSMYLCASSLWGLAGGPGELFFGEGSRLTVL.